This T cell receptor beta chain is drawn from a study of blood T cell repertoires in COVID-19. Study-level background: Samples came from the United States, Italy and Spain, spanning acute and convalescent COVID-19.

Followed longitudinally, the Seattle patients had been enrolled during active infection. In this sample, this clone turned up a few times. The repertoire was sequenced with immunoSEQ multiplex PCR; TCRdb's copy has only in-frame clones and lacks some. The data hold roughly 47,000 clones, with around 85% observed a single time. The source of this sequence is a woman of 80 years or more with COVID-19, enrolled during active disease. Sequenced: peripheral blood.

The CDR3 region is CASSLGGVASETQYF. Written as DNA, the CDR3 is TGTGCCAGCAGCTTAGGGGGGGTAGCCTCAGAGACCCAGTACTTC. This chain uses TRBV11-2 with TRBJ2-5; D may be TRBD2 (6 bases). The germline V gene has CDR1 SGHAT and CDR2 FQNNGV. Trimming took off 1 base at V and 4 bases at J, with 13 bases between the two ends. The CDR3 extends over 15 amino acids.